This is a list of T cell receptor beta chains from one sample in a study of cytomegalovirus exposure and HLA in healthy donors. Measured with immunoSEQ multiplex PCR; TCRdb has only the in-frame clones, and not every one. The sample includes over 100,000 clones, about 86% of them seen just once. The sequencing sample was made of PBMCs. The source is a woman aged 25 to 39 in good health and CMV-seronegative. CDR3s include the opening cysteine and the closing phenylalanine or tryptophan. A D gene is named only where the DNA matches it firmly. Not every row has a clone size; where given, it reads once, few, many or a size class.

.	TRBD2	TRBV2	TRBJ2-2	TGTGCCAGCAGTGAAAAGCGGGAGGGCACCGGGGAGCTGTTTTTT	CASSEKREGTGELFF
.	.	TRBV5-4	TRBJ2-1	TGTGCCAGCAGCTTGGCCCAGGGCACTGAGCAGTTCTTC	CASSLAQGTEQFF
.	TRBD2	TRBV7-9	TRBJ2-2	TGTGCCAGCAGCCCCAGCGGGACTAACACCGGGGAGCTGTTTTTT	CASSPSGTNTGELFF
.	TRBD1	TRBV5-1	TRBJ1-3	TGCGCCAGCAGCTCCGGACAGGGGCTCGGAAACACCATATATTTT	CASSSGQGLGNTIYF
.	.	TRBV10-2	TRBJ1-1	TGCGCCAGCGGCCAGAAAGACACTGAAGCTTTCTTT	CASGQKDTEAFF
.	.	TRBV9	TRBJ1-2	TGTGCCAGCAGCAGCACGGGGGGCCACCTTTACACCTTC	CASSSTGGHLYTF
once	TRBD1	TRBV7-2	TRBJ2-7	TGTGCCAGCAGCTGGGTTGGGGACAGTACCTACGAGCAGTACTTC	CASSWVGDSTYEQYF
.	TRBD2	TRBV5-4	TRBJ2-1	TGTGCCAGCAGTTTGCCGGGACTAGCGGGAGTTAATGAGCAGTTCTTC	CASSLPGLAGVNEQFF
.	.	TRBV7-9	TRBJ2-3	TGTGCCAGCAGCTTCGAGAGGAGGACAGATACGCAGTATTTT	CASSFERRTDTQYF
.	TRBD1	TRBV18	TRBJ2-7	TGTGCCAGCTCACCCGATCGGGACAGGGTCCTCGAGCAGTACTTC	CASSPDRDRVLEQYF
.	TRBD2	TRBV2	TRBJ2-1	TGTGCCAGTGATCCGGGACTAGCGGTCCGTGAGCAGTTCTTC	CASDPGLAVREQFF
.	.	TRBV21-1	TRBJ2-7	TGTGCCAGCAGCAGACAACAGGGCGGTGGAGAGGGCGAGCAGTACTTC	CASSRQQGGGEGEQYF
.	TRBD1	TRBV6-5	TRBJ2-4	TGTGCCAGCAGTTACTCCGGGACAGCCACAAACATTCAGTACTTC	CASSYSGTATNIQYF
.	TRBD2	TRBV4-1	TRBJ2-5	TGCGCCAGCAGCCATTCTCTAGCGGGTTCCCAAGAGACCCAGTACTTC	CASSHSLAGSQETQYF
.	TRBD1	TRBV28	TRBJ1-4	TGTGCCAGCAGTGCTACCGGGACAGGGGGTGAAAAACTGTTTTTT	CASSATGTGGEKLFF
once	.	TRBV7-9	TRBJ1-2	TGTGCCAGCAGCTTAGGCAGGGGCGAAATCTATGGCTACACCTTC	CASSLGRGEIYGYTF
.	TRBD1	TRBV6-5	TRBJ2-1	TGTGCCAGCAGTGGGACAGAATACAATGAGCAGTTCTTC	CASSGTEYNEQFF
.	TRBD1	TRBV5-1	TRBJ1-1	TGCGCCAGCAGCCCGCACAGGGGCAGTCAGGACACTGAAGCTTTCTTT	CASSPHRGSQDTEAFF
.	.	TRBV5-4	TRBJ1-1	TGTGCCAGCAGTATGCGATCGAACACTGAAGCTTTCTTT	CASSMRSNTEAFF
.	TRBD2	TRBV15	TRBJ2-2	TGTGCCACCAGCAGAGGATCTAGCGGGAGGGCGGCCGGGGAGCTGTTTTTT	CATSRGSSGRAAGELFF
few	.	TRBV7-9	TRBJ2-3	TGTGCCAGCAGCTCTACGATAGATACGCAGTATTTT	CASSSTIDTQYF
.	.	TRBV19	TRBJ2-7	TGTGCCAGTAGTATAGCCGCTGGCGCCCCAGGGCTTGCCTACGAGCAGTACTTC	CASSIAAGAPGLAYEQYF
.	TRBD1	TRBV7-9	TRBJ1-5	TGTGCCAGCAGCCCCTCGGGACAGGGCAATCAGCCCCAGCATTTT	CASSPSGQGNQPQHF
.	TRBD1	TRBV14	TRBJ1-1	TGTGCCAGCAGCCAACTAACAGGGGTGAGCACTGAAGCTTTCTTT	CASSQLTGVSTEAFF
.	TRBD2	TRBV28	TRBJ2-1	TGTGCCAGCAACACCCGGGGGGGGCTACACAATGAGCAGTTCTTC	CASNTRGGLHNEQFF
.	.	TRBV6-5	TRBJ1-2	TGTGCCAGCAGTTATCAGGGTTATGGCTACACCTTC	CASSYQGYGYTF
.	.	TRBV29-1	TRBJ1-1	TGCAGCGTCACTACGGACTTAGCTGAAGCTTTCTTT	CSVTTDLAEAFF
.	TRBD2	TRBV29-1	TRBJ2-1	TGCAGCGTCCAGCCGGTTAGTCTAGCGGGAGCCGGGAGGGTGAATGAGCAGTTCTTC	CSVQPVSLAGAGRVNEQFF
.	.	TRBV4-3	TRBJ1-2	TGCGCCAGCAGCCAAGGGGGCCGAGGATACTCTGGCTACACCTTC	CASSQGGRGYSGYTF
.	.	TRBV6-5	TRBJ1-1	TGTGCCAGCAGTTACACAGGCAACACTGAAGCTTTCTTT	CASSYTGNTEAFF
.	.	TRBV25-1	TRBJ2-3	TGTGCCAGCGGAGTCAGGAGGGATAGCACAGATACGCAGTATTTT	CASGVRRDSTDTQYF
.	TRBD2	TRBV4-1	TRBJ2-1	TGCGCCAGCAGCCAAGAAGGAAGCGGGAGGGCCCTCAATGAGCAGTTCTTC	CASSQEGSGRALNEQFF
.	.	TRBV11-2	TRBJ1-4	TGTGCCAGCAGCCCAGACGGCCTAGGTGAAAAACTGTTTTTT	CASSPDGLGEKLFF
.	TRBD1	TRBV9	TRBJ1-2	TGTGCCAGCAGCGTAGATGGGACAGGGGCTGCTAACTATGGCTACACCTTC	CASSVDGTGAANYGYTF
.	TRBD1	TRBV7-9	TRBJ2-6	TGTGCCAGCAGCCGGACAGGGGTTGGGAGCTCTGGGGCCAACGTCCTGACTTTC	CASSRTGVGSSGANVLTF
.	.	TRBV15	TRBJ2-3	TGTGCCACCAGCAGAGATCCAGCAGATACGCAGTATTTT	CATSRDPADTQYF
.	.	TRBV5-1	TRBJ1-1	TGCGCCAGCAGCTTGGCCGGCGGCAGCATGAACACTGAAGCTTTCTTT	CASSLAGGSMNTEAFF